A selection of T cell receptor beta chains follows, all from one sample in a study of shared clonotypes between healthy human individuals. Produced via immunoSEQ multiplex PCR; TCRdb's table is partial and in-frame only. The data hold approximately 2.1 million clones, with approximately 95% observed a single time. Sample: naive CD4+ T cells from PBMCs. These receptors were taken from a man between 18 and 29 years old in good health. Some clones in this sample may be carry-over from other donors' samples. Each CDR3 is given with its conserved first and last residue. A D gene is named only where the DNA matches it firmly. Size is stated for part of the rows, as once, few or many counts, or as a class when the clone is expanded.

>TRBV28|TRBJ1-5|TRBD1|.
TGTGCCAGCAGTCCCATAGGCGCGACAGGGGGCGGTCAGCCCCAGCATTTT
CASSPIGATGGGQPQHF
>TRBV5-1|TRBJ2-5|.|.
TGCGCCAGCAGTTGGGGGAACCAAGAGACCCAGTACTTC
CASSWGNQETQYF
>TRBV5-5|TRBJ1-2|.|.
TGTGCCAGCAGCCGGATCGCAGGGGACTTAAACTATGGCTACACCTTC
CASSRIAGDLNYGYTF
>TRBV4-1|TRBJ2-7|TRBD2|.
TGCGCCAGCAGCTCCGAGACTAGCGGCGAGCAGTACTTC
CASSSETSGEQYF
>TRBV28|TRBJ2-7|.|.
TGTGCCAGCAGATTAAGGTGGGGGGACTCCTACGAGCAGTACTTC
CASRLRWGDSYEQYF
>TRBV11-1|TRBJ2-7|TRBD2|.
TGTGCCAGCAGCCGGACTAGCGGGAGGGCCCTGTTAAACGAGCAGTACTTC
CASSRTSGRALLNEQYF
>TRBV19|TRBJ1-1|.|.
TGTGCCAGTAGTATGGGGGGCCGTGCTTTCTTT
CASSMGGRAFF
>TRBV7-3|TRBJ2-7|TRBD2|.
TGTGCCAGCAGCTCTGGGACTAGCGGGAGTACCGAGCAGTACTTC
CASSSGTSGSTEQYF
>TRBV27|TRBJ2-5|.|.
TGTGCCAGCAGTTTAAACAGGGCAAGACAAGAGACCCAGTACTTC
CASSLNRARQETQYF
>TRBV2|TRBJ2-1|TRBD2|.
TGTGCCAGCAAAACTAGCGGGAATCGTTATGAGCAGTTCTTC
CASKTSGNRYEQFF
>TRBV28|TRBJ1-5|TRBD1|.
TGTGCCAGCAGTTCCGGACAGGGTGAACAGCCCCAGCATTTT
CASSSGQGEQPQHF
>TRBV6-1|TRBJ1-1|.|.
TGTGCCAGCAGTAAACGGGACTCCACGCTTCGGGCTTTCTTT
CASSKRDSTLRAFF
>TRBV28|TRBJ2-7|.|.
TGTGCCAGCGCGGTAACGGAGGCCCCGGGACTCTACGAGCAGTACTTC
CASAVTEAPGLYEQYF
>TRBV5-1|TRBJ2-7|.|.
TGCGCCACCGGGAAAGACAGCTCCTACGAGCAGTACTTC
CATGKDSSYEQYF
>TRBV11-2|TRBJ2-2|.|.
TGTGCCAGCAGCTCACGGGCAGGGCCGAGTAGCACCGGGGAGCTGTTTTTT
CASSSRAGPSSTGELFF
>TRBV12-5|TRBJ2-5|TRBD2|.
TGTGCTAGTGGTTTGGGGCTAGCGGTAGACCAAGAGACCCAGTACTTC
CASGLGLAVDQETQYF
>TRBV4-1|TRBJ1-4|.|.
TGCGCCAGCAGCCAAGATTTGCTGGTTCGCGAAAAACTGTTTTTT
CASSQDLLVREKLFF
>TRBV11-2|TRBJ2-1|TRBD2|.
TGTGCCAGCAGCTCGGCGGGACTAGCTTTCAATGAGCAGTTCTTC
CASSSAGLAFNEQFF
>TRBV4-3|TRBJ2-2|TRBD2|.
TGCGCCAGCAGCCAAAGGACTAGCGGGAGGGGCGGGGAGCTGTTTTTT
CASSQRTSGRGGELFF
>TRBV5-1|TRBJ2-1|.|.
TGCGCCAGCAGCCCGGACGGCTATTACTACAATGAGCAGTTCTTC
CASSPDGYYYNEQFF
>TRBV5-3|TRBJ2-1|TRBD2|once
TGTGCCAGAAGCTCAAACCGGACTAGCGTCGTGCCCTACAATGAGCAGTTCTTC
CARSSNRTSVVPYNEQFF
>TRBV6-1|TRBJ1-2|.|.
TGTGCCAGCCCCCCGGACAGATCCCTCTATGGCTACACCTTC
CASPPDRSLYGYTF
>TRBV5-8|TRBJ1-1|TRBD1|.
TGTGCCAGCAGCTTCAGGGGGCACACTGAAGCTTTCTTT
CASSFRGHTEAFF
>TRBV6-1|TRBJ2-7|.|.
TGTGCCAGCGCCGACACGAACAACTACGAGCAGTACTTC
CASADTNNYEQYF
>TRBV9|TRBJ1-2|.|.
TGTGCCAGCAGCGTAGAGGGGTCTCCAGGGTTTGGCTACACCTTC
CASSVEGSPGFGYTF
>TRBV28|TRBJ2-5|.|.
TGTGCCAGCAGTTTACCCCGGGCCCAGGGGACTAAAGAGACCCAGTACTTC
CASSLPRAQGTKETQYF
>TRBV21-1|TRBJ2-1|.|.
TGTGCCAGCAGCAAAGTCGGCCCACTAGCGGAGGTGGTAATCGGGTCCTACAATGAGCAGTTCTTC
CASSKVGPLAEVVIGSYNEQFF
>TRBV6-1|TRBJ2-6|.|.
TGTGCCAGCAGATCGAGGAGCTCTGGGGCCAACGTCCTGACTTTC
CASRSRSSGANVLTF
>TRBV27|TRBJ2-7|.|.
TGTGCCAGCAGTTCCTCGGTAGGGGTCTACGAGCAGTACTTC
CASSSSVGVYEQYF
>TRBV6-5|TRBJ1-2|TRBD1|once
TGTGCCAGCAGTAAACAGGGGTTCTATGGCTACACCTTC
CASSKQGFYGYTF
>TRBV18|TRBJ1-3|TRBD1|few
TGTGCCAGCTCACCGGACAGGGTTGGAAACACCATATATTTT
CASSPDRVGNTIYF
>TRBV4-1|TRBJ2-3|.|.
TGCGCCAGCAGCCAAGGGCCATATACGCAGTATTTT
CASSQGPYTQYF
>TRBV6-6|TRBJ1-5|.|once
TGTGCCAGCATTAGGGGGGAAGGGAACAATCAGCCCCAGCATTTT
CASIRGEGNNQPQHF
>TRBV11-2|TRBJ1-5|.|.
TGTGCCAGCAGCGGGGTTAGCAATCAGCCCCAGCATTTT
CASSGVSNQPQHF
>TRBV9|TRBJ1-1|.|.
TGTGCCAGCAGCGTAGATTACCCGCATACTGAAGCTTTCTTT
CASSVDYPHTEAFF
>TRBV27|TRBJ1-3|.|.
TGTGCCAGCAGTTTGCGGAGGGGGTTCTCTGGAAACACCATATATTTT
CASSLRRGFSGNTIYF
>TRBV9|TRBJ1-1|.|few
TGTGCCAGCAGCGTAGCTGGGGAGACCACTGAAGCTTTCTTT
CASSVAGETTEAFF
>TRBV2|TRBJ2-2|.|.
TGTGCCAGCAAAACTTTTCAAACTGCGGGGGAGCTGTTTTTT
CASKTFQTAGELFF
>TRBV27|TRBJ1-2|TRBD1|.
TGTGCCAGCAGTTTAGAATTGTGGGACAGGTTGAGGCTCGGCTATGGCTACACCTTC
CASSLELWDRLRLGYGYTF
>TRBV19|TRBJ1-5|.|.
TGTGCCAGTGCGACCCGGAACACAAATAGCAATCAGCCCCAGCATTTT
CASATRNTNSNQPQHF
>TRBV2|TRBJ1-1|.|.
TGTGCCAGCATGGTCCAGGGTCAGGCTGGGAGTGAAGCTTTCTTT
CASMVQGQAGSEAFF